A selection of T cell receptor beta chains follows, all from one sample in a study of prognosis after radiotherapy for stage I lung cancer. TCRdb passed the multiplex PCR reads through MiXCR, listing each CDR3 protein once. The repertoire holds tens of thousands of distinct CDR3 sequences, 48% seen once, with approximately 15% in the top ten. Sequences were derived from PBMCs, sampled before or after stereotactic body radiation therapy (not recorded which). The receptors derive from a donor aged 50 or older with non-small cell lung cancer. Both conserved end residues are part of each CDR3. D genes are given only for firm matches. Clone size is not always given. Where it is, it says once, few, many or a class for expanded clones.

D gene: TRBD2; clone size: NA; V gene: TRBV20-1; J gene: TRBJ2-1; CDR3 protein: CSALAGVPRGHEQFF; CDR3 DNA: TGCAGTGCCTTAGCGGGGGTGCCACGGGGGCATGAGCAGTTCTTC
D gene: TRBD1; clone size: many; V gene: TRBV19; J gene: TRBJ2-7; CDR3 protein: CASRGRGLYEQYF; CDR3 DNA: TGTGCCAGTAGAGGCAGGGGGCTCTACGAGCAGTACTTC
D gene: NA; clone size: NA; V gene: TRBV18; J gene: TRBJ2-2; CDR3 protein: CASSPGPLGSSNTGELFF; CDR3 DNA: TGTGCCAGCTCACCAGGCCCTTTGGGCAGCTCGAACACCGGGGAGCTGTTTTTT
D gene: TRBD2; clone size: many; V gene: TRBV5-6; J gene: TRBJ2-3; CDR3 protein: CASSPLAGGTDTQYF; CDR3 DNA: TGTGCCAGCAGCCCCCTAGCGGGGGGCACAGATACGCAGTATTTT
D gene: NA; clone size: NA; V gene: TRBV6-2/TRBV6-3; J gene: TRBJ2-2; CDR3 protein: CASRWSVDTGELFF; CDR3 DNA: TGTGCCAGCAGATGGTCAGTGGACACCGGGGAGCTGTTTTTT
D gene: NA; clone size: many; V gene: TRBV7-9; J gene: TRBJ2-7; CDR3 protein: CASSNPRKAYEQYF; CDR3 DNA: TGTGCCAGCAGCAACCCCAGGAAGGCGTACGAGCAGTACTTC
D gene: NA; clone size: medium-sized; V gene: TRBV11-3; J gene: TRBJ2-2; CDR3 protein: CASLTRTGNTGELFF; CDR3 DNA: TGTGCCAGTTTAACTAGGACGGGGAACACCGGGGAGCTGTTTTTT
D gene: NA; clone size: many; V gene: TRBV6-2/TRBV6-3; J gene: TRBJ2-5; CDR3 protein: CASSGSQETQYF; CDR3 DNA: TGTGCCAGCAGTGGATCCCAAGAGACCCAGTACTTC
D gene: TRBD1; clone size: NA; V gene: TRBV7-2; J gene: TRBJ1-2; CDR3 protein: CASSPLPGQDSNYGYTF; CDR3 DNA: TGTGCCAGCAGCCCCCTACCGGGACAGGACTCTAACTATGGCTACACCTTC
D gene: NA; clone size: NA; V gene: TRBV28; J gene: TRBJ2-1; CDR3 protein: CASILRGGVSCREQFF; CDR3 DNA: TGTGCCAGCATTTTACGCGGCGGGGTCAGCTGCAGGGAGCAGTTCTTC
D gene: NA; clone size: NA; V gene: TRBV3-1; J gene: TRBJ2-7; CDR3 protein: CASSQASGEQYF; CDR3 DNA: TGTGCCAGCAGCCAAGCGTCGGGCGAGCAGTACTTC
D gene: NA; clone size: many; V gene: TRBV6-2/TRBV6-3; J gene: TRBJ2-4; CDR3 protein: CASSYGGSLGKNIQYF; CDR3 DNA: TGTGCCAGCAGTTACGGTGGGTCGTTAGGCAAAAACATTCAGTACTTC
D gene: NA; clone size: many; V gene: TRBV20-1; J gene: TRBJ2-7; CDR3 protein: CSASRGPSSYEQYF; CDR3 DNA: TGCAGTGCTAGTAGGGGCCCCAGCTCCTACGAGCAGTACTTC
D gene: TRBD2; clone size: NA; V gene: TRBV19; J gene: TRBJ2-3; CDR3 protein: CDTTLGGGRADTKYF; CDR3 DNA: TGTGACACCACGTTAGGGGGCGGGAGGGCAGATACGAAGTATTTT
D gene: NA; clone size: many; V gene: TRBV4-1; J gene: TRBJ2-6; CDR3 protein: CASSRTPGHSGANVLTF; CDR3 DNA: TGCGCCAGCAGCCGTACACCGGGACACTCTGGGGCCAACGTCCTGACTTTC
D gene: NA; clone size: many; V gene: TRBV20-1; J gene: TRBJ2-7; CDR3 protein: CSARDAHLADYEQYF; CDR3 DNA: TGCAGTGCTAGAGATGCACATCTTGCAGACTACGAGCAGTACTTC
D gene: NA; clone size: many; V gene: TRBV2; J gene: TRBJ2-7; CDR3 protein: CASSLTRSSAYEQYF; CDR3 DNA: TGTGCCAGCAGCCTCACACGATCAAGCGCCTACGAGCAGTACTTC
D gene: NA; clone size: medium-sized; V gene: TRBV24-1; J gene: TRBJ1-2; CDR3 protein: CATSESQNYGYTF; CDR3 DNA: TGTGCCACCAGTGAGAGCCAGAACTATGGCTACACCTTC
D gene: TRBD2; clone size: many; V gene: TRBV20-1; J gene: TRBJ2-7; CDR3 protein: CSASPPKSGRPGSEQYF; CDR3 DNA: TGCAGTGCTAGTCCACCTAAAAGCGGGAGGCCCGGTAGCGAGCAGTACTTC
D gene: TRBD2; clone size: many; V gene: TRBV5-5; J gene: TRBJ2-7; CDR3 protein: CASRTSGLLYEQYF; CDR3 DNA: TGTGCCAGCAGAACTAGCGGACTTTTATACGAGCAGTACTTC
D gene: NA; clone size: many; V gene: TRBV20-1; J gene: TRBJ1-1; CDR3 protein: CSAVTGTNTEAFF; CDR3 DNA: TGCAGTGCAGTCACAGGCACAAACACTGAAGCTTTCTTT
D gene: TRBD2; clone size: medium-sized; V gene: TRBV7-9; J gene: TRBJ2-7; CDR3 protein: CASSLKLAAPLVYEQYF; CDR3 DNA: TGTGCCAGCAGCTTAAAACTAGCGGCCCCCCTCGTCTACGAGCAGTACTTC
D gene: NA; clone size: many; V gene: TRBV7-9; J gene: TRBJ2-2; CDR3 protein: CASSLLGVELFF; CDR3 DNA: TGTGCCAGCAGCTTATTGGGAGTGGAGCTGTTTTTT
D gene: TRBD1; clone size: many; V gene: TRBV10-3; J gene: TRBJ2-7; CDR3 protein: CAISLQGDEQYF; CDR3 DNA: TGTGCCATCAGTTTACAGGGGGACGAGCAGTACTTC
D gene: NA; clone size: NA; V gene: TRBV7-3; J gene: TRBJ2-6; CDR3 protein: CASSPFRDSGANVLTF; CDR3 DNA: TGTGCCAGCAGCCCATTTCGAGACTCTGGGGCCAACGTCCTGACTTTC
D gene: NA; clone size: many; V gene: TRBV27; J gene: TRBJ1-4; CDR3 protein: CASTPFSGGNEKLFF; CDR3 DNA: TGTGCCAGCACCCCCTTTAGCGGGGGAAATGAAAAACTGTTTTTT
D gene: TRBD2; clone size: many; V gene: TRBV19; J gene: TRBJ2-1; CDR3 protein: CASSIVGSGSEEQFF; CDR3 DNA: TGTGCCAGTAGTATAGTAGGAAGCGGGAGCGAGGAGCAGTTCTTC
D gene: TRBD2; clone size: many; V gene: TRBV27; J gene: TRBJ2-3; CDR3 protein: CASSPLAGAADTQYF; CDR3 DNA: TGTGCCAGCAGTCCGCTAGCGGGTGCGGCGGATACGCAGTATTTT
D gene: NA; clone size: medium-sized; V gene: TRBV11-3; J gene: TRBJ2-1; CDR3 protein: CASSQSSYPLDEQFF; CDR3 DNA: TGTGCCAGCAGCCAATCTAGCTATCCACTGGATGAGCAGTTCTTC
D gene: NA; clone size: many; V gene: TRBV9; J gene: TRBJ2-2; CDR3 protein: CASTAGSPGLTGELFF; CDR3 DNA: TGTGCCAGCACCGCGGGGTCCCCGGGGTTGACCGGGGAGCTGTTTTTT
D gene: NA; clone size: many; V gene: TRBV29-1; J gene: TRBJ2-2; CDR3 protein: CSVSSQAAPGELFF; CDR3 DNA: TGCAGCGTGTCTAGTCAAGCCGCTCCCGGGGAGCTGTTTTTT
D gene: NA; clone size: NA; V gene: TRBV6-1; J gene: TRBJ2-7; CDR3 protein: CASSVGAVRYEQYF; CDR3 DNA: TGTGCCAGCAGTGTGGGGGCCGTGAGATACGAGCAGTACTTC
D gene: NA; clone size: once; V gene: TRBV6-5; J gene: TRBJ2-7; CDR3 protein: CANNLGTGAYEQYF; CDR3 DNA: TGTGCCAACAATTTAGGGACGGGTGCCTACGAGCAGTACTTC
D gene: NA; clone size: many; V gene: TRBV6-2/TRBV6-3; J gene: TRBJ2-4; CDR3 protein: CASSCPILASPDLAKNIQYF; CDR3 DNA: TGTGCCAGCAGTTGCCCCATCCTAGCGAGCCCTGACCTAGCCAAAAACATTCAGTACTTC
D gene: TRBD2; clone size: many; V gene: TRBV20-1; J gene: TRBJ2-1; CDR3 protein: CSARSAGGLEQFF; CDR3 DNA: TGCAGTGCTCGGTCGGCGGGAGGCCTGGAGCAGTTCTTC
D gene: TRBD2; clone size: NA; V gene: TRBV20-1; J gene: TRBJ2-1; CDR3 protein: CITYSGVGIRCEQFF; CDR3 DNA: TGCATTACATATAGCGGGGTGGGGATTCGGTGTGAGCAGTTCTTC
D gene: NA; clone size: NA; V gene: TRBV2; J gene: TRBJ2-7; CDR3 protein: CASSEAEVRSYEQYF; CDR3 DNA: TGTGCCAGCAGTGAAGCGGAAGTGCGCTCCTACGAGCAGTACTTC
D gene: NA; clone size: many; V gene: TRBV7-8; J gene: TRBJ2-1; CDR3 protein: CAIGNAGQRLEQFF; CDR3 DNA: TGTGCCATCGGAAACGCGGGACAAAGGCTTGAGCAGTTCTTC
D gene: TRBD2; clone size: many; V gene: TRBV5-1; J gene: TRBJ2-1; CDR3 protein: CASSLGRAGVYEQFF; CDR3 DNA: TGCGCCAGCTCGCTCGGTCGAGCGGGAGTTTATGAGCAGTTCTTC
D gene: NA; clone size: NA; V gene: TRBV6-1; J gene: TRBJ2-7; CDR3 protein: CASRTRQDFYEQYF; CDR3 DNA: TGTGCCAGCAGAACCAGGCAGGACTTCTACGAGCAGTACTTC
D gene: TRBD2; clone size: many; V gene: TRBV6-1; J gene: TRBJ2-7; CDR3 protein: CASRLTSDSYEQYF; CDR3 DNA: TGTGCCAGCAGGCTCACTAGCGACTCCTACGAGCAGTACTTC
D gene: TRBD1; clone size: NA; V gene: TRBV19; J gene: TRBJ1-1; CDR3 protein: CASTNRGPGTEAFF; CDR3 DNA: TGTGCCAGTACCAACAGGGGTCCGGGAACTGAAGCTTTCTTT
D gene: NA; clone size: NA; V gene: TRBV5-4; J gene: TRBJ2-2; CDR3 protein: CASSLEGVGTRELFF; CDR3 DNA: TGTGCCAGCAGCTTGGAAGGGGTTGGGACCAGGGAGCTGTTTTTT
D gene: TRBD1; clone size: many; V gene: TRBV3-1; J gene: TRBJ1-6; CDR3 protein: CASSHLDRDFSPLHF; CDR3 DNA: TGTGCCAGCAGCCACCTGGACAGGGATTTTTCACCCCTCCACTTT
D gene: NA; clone size: NA; V gene: TRBV7-2; J gene: TRBJ2-1; CDR3 protein: CASSPGTGLTHNEQFF; CDR3 DNA: TGTGCCAGCAGCCCCGGTACAGGGTTAACCCACAATGAGCAGTTCTTC
D gene: NA; clone size: many; V gene: TRBV12-3/TRBV12-4; J gene: TRBJ2-1; CDR3 protein: CASSQTSFEQFF; CDR3 DNA: TGTGCCAGCAGCCAGACTAGTTTTGAGCAGTTCTTC
D gene: NA; clone size: many; V gene: TRBV2; J gene: TRBJ1-5; CDR3 protein: CASSRENQPQHF; CDR3 DNA: TGTGCCAGCAGCAGGGAAAATCAGCCCCAGCATTTT
D gene: NA; clone size: NA; V gene: TRBV2; J gene: TRBJ2-5; CDR3 protein: CASSKEAQETQYF; CDR3 DNA: TGTGCCAGCAGCAAGGAGGCCCAAGAGACCCAGTACTTC
D gene: NA; clone size: many; V gene: TRBV15; J gene: TRBJ2-2; CDR3 protein: CATSRERWSTGELFF; CDR3 DNA: TGTGCCACCAGCAGAGAACGCTGGAGCACCGGGGAGCTGTTTTTT
D gene: TRBD1; clone size: many; V gene: TRBV4-2; J gene: TRBJ1-4; CDR3 protein: CASSRSAGTGAEKLFF; CDR3 DNA: TGTGCCAGCAGCCGCTCGGCAGGGACAGGGGCCGAAAAACTGTTTTTT